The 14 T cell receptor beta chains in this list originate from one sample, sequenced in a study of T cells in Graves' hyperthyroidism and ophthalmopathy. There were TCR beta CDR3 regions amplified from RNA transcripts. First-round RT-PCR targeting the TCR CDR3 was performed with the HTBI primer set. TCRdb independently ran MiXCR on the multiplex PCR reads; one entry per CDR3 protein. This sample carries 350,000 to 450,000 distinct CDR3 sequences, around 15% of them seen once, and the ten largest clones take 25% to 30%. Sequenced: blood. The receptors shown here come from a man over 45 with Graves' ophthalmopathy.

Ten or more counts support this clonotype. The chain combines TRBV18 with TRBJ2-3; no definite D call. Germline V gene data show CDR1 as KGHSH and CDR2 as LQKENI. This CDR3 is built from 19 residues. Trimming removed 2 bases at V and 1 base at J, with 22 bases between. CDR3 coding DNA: TGTGCCAGCTCACCAATACCCGGAGTTGCATCCTTGGGCACAGATACGCAGTATTTT. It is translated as CASSPIPGVASLGTDTQYF.

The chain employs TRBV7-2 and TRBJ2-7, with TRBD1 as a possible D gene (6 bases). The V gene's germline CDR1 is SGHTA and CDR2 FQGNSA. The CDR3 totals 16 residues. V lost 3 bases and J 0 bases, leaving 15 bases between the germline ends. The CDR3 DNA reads TGTGCCAGCAGCTTCCCCGGGACACCCAGCTCCTACGAGCAGTACTTC. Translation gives CASSFPGTPSSYEQYF.

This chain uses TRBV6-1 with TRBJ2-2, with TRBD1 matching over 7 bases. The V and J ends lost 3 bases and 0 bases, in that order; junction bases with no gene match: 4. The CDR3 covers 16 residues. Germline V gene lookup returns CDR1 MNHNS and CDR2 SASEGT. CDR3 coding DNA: TGTGCCAGCAGTGAGGGACAGCACGCGAACACCGGGGAGCTGTTTTTT. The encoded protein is CASSEGQHANTGELFF.

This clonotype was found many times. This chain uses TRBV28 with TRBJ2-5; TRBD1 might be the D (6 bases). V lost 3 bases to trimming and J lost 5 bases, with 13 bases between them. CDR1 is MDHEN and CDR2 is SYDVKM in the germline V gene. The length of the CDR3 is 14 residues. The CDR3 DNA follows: TGTGCCAGCAGTTTTATTGGGGGCCGGGAGACCCAGTACTTC. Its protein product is CASSFIGGRETQYF.

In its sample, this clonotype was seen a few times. The CDR3 protein is CASSSEDTYGNQPQHF. The DNA for the CDR3 is TGTGCCAGCAGCTCCGAGGACACATACGGCAATCAGCCCCAGCATTTT. The chain uses TRBV7-9 and TRBJ1-5; tentatively, D is TRBD1 (5 bases). This CDR3 region has 16 residues. Per germline, CDR1 SEHNR and CDR2 FQNEAQ (reference sequence). V lost 4 bases and J 2 bases, leaving 15 bases between the germline ends.

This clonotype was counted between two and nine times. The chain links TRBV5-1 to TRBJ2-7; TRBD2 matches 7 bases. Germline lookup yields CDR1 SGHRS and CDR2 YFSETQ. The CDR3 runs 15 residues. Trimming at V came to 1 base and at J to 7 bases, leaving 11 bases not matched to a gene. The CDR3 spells CASSLNDGGSYEQYF. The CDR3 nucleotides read TGCGCCAGCAGCTTGAATGATGGCGGGAGTTATGAGCAGTACTTC.

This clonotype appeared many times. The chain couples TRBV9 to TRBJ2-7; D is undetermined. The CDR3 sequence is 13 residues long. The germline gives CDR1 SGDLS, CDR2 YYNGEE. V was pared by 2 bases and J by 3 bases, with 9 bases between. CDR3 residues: CASSVSGLYEQYF. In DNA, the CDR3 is TGTGCCAGCAGCGTCTCCGGCCTCTACGAGCAGTACTTC.

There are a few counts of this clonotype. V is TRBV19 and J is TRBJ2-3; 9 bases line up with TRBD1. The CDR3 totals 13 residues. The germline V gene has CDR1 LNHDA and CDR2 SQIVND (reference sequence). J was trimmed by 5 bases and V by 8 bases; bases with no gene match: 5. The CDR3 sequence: CASSQGAVDTQYF. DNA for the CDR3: TGTGCCAGTTCACAGGGGGCAGTAGATACGCAGTATTTT.

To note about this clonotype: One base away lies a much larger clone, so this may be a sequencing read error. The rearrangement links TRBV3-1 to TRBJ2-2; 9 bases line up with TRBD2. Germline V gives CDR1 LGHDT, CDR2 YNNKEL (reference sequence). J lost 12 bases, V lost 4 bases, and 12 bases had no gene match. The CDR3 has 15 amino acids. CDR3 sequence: CASSPQGSGRWKLFF. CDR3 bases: TGTGCCAGCAGCCCGCAAGGAAGCGGGAGGTGGAAGCTGTTTTTT. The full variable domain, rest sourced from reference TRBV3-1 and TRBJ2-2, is DTAVSQTPKYLVTQMGNDKSIKCEQNLGHDTMYWYKQDSKKFLKIMFSYNNKELIINETVPNRFSPKSPDKAHLNLHINSLELGDSAVYFCASSPQGSGRWKLFFGEGSRLTVL.

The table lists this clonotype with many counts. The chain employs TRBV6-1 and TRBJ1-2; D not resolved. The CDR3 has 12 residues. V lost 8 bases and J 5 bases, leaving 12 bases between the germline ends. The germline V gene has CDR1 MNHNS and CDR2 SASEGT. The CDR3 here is CASRSLWYGYTF. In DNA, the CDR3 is TGTGCCAGCCGGAGTCTTTGGTATGGCTACACCTTC.

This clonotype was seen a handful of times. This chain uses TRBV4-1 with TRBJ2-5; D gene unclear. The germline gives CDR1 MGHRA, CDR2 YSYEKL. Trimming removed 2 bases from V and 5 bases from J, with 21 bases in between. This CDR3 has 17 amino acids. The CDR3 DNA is TGCGCCAGCAGCCAATTCGTGCAGGCTCCAAGTCGGGAGACCCAGTACTTC. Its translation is CASSQFVQAPSRETQYF.

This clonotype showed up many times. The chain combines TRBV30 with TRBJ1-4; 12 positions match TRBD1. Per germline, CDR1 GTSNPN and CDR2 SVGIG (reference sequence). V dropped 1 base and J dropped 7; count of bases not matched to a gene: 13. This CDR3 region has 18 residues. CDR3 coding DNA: TGTGCCTGGAGTGCCGGGGACAGGGGGCGCGTTAGTGGTGAAAAACTGTTTTTT. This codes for CAWSAGDRGRVSGEKLFF. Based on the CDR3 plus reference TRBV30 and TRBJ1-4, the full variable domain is SQTIHQWPATLVQPVGSPLSLECTVEGTSNPNLYWYRQAAGRGLQLLFYSVGIGQISSEVPQNLSASRPQDRQFILSSKKLLLSDSGFYLCAWSAGDRGRVSGEKLFFGSGTQLSVL.

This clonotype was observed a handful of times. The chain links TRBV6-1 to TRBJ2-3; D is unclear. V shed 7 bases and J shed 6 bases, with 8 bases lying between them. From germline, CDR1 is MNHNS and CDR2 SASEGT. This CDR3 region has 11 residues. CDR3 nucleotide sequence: TGTGCCAGCACAAAACGGGATACGCAGTATTTT. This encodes CASTKRDTQYF.

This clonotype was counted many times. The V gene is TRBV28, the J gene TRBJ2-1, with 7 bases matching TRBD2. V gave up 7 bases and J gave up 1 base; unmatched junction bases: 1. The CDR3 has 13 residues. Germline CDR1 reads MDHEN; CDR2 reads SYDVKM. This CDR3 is CASNSGSYNEQFF. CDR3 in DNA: TGTGCCAGCAATAGCGGGTCCTACAATGAGCAGTTCTTC.